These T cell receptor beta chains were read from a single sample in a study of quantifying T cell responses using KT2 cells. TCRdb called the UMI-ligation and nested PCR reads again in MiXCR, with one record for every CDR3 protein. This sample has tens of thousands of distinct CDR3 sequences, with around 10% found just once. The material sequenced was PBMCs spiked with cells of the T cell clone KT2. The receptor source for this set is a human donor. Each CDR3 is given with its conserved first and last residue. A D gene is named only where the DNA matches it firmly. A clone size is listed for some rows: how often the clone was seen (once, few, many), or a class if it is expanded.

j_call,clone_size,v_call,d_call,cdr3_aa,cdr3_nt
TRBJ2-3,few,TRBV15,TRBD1,CATSRGDRSTDTQYF,TGTGCCACCAGCAGAGGGGACAGGTCCACAGATACGCAGTATTTT
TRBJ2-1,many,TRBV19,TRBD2,CASRTGTSSYNEQFF,TGTGCCAGTAGGACCGGGACTAGCTCCTACAATGAGCAGTTCTTC
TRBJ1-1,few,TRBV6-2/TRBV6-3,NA,CASSRTAMNTEAFF,TGTGCCAGCAGCCGGACAGCCATGAACACTGAAGCTTTCTTT
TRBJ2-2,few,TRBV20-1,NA,CSARAENVNTGELFF,TGCAGTGCTAGAGCAGAAAACGTGAACACCGGGGAGCTGTTTTTT
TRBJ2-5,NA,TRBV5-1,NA,CASSPTGETQYF,TGCGCCAGCAGCCCGACAGGAGAGACCCAGTACTTC
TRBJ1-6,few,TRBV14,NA,CASSQEGLKSSYNSPLHF,TGTGCCAGCAGCCAAGAAGGACTGAAGTCCTCCTATAATTCACCCCTCCACTTT
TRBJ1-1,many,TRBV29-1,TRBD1,CSADRGNTEAFF,TGCAGCGCAGACAGGGGGAACACTGAAGCTTTCTTT
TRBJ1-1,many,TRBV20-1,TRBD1,CSAPTGVMNTEAFF,TGCAGTGCCCCGACAGGGGTTATGAACACTGAAGCTTTCTTT
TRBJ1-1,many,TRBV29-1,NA,CSVGRRMNTEAFF,TGCAGCGTTGGACGGCGGATGAACACTGAAGCTTTCTTT
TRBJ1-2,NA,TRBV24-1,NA,CDTSPNSHYGYTF,TGTGACACCAGTCCGAACAGTCACTATGGCTACACCTTC
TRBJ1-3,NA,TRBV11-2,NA,CASSWTSMIRERGNTIYF,TGTGCCAGCAGCTGGACAAGTATGATCAGGGAGCGTGGAAACACCATATATTTT
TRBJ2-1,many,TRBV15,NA,CATRTLGGPYNEQFF,TGTGCCACCAGAACCCTTGGCGGACCATACAATGAGCAGTTCTTC